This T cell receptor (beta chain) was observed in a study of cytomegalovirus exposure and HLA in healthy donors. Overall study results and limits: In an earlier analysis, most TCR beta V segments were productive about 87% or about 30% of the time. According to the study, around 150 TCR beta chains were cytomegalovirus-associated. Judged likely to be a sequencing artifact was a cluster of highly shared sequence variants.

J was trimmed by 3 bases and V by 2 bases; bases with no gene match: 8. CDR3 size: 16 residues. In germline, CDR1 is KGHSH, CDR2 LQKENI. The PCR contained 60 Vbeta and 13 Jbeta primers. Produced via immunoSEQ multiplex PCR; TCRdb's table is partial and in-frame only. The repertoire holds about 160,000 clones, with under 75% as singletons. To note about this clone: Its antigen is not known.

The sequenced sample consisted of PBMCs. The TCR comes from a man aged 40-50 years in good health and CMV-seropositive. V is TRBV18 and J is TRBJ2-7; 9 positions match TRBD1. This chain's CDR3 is CASSPTRDRVYYEQYF. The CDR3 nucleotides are TGTGCCAGCTCACCAACTAGGGACAGGGTTTACTACGAGCAGTACTTC.